This entry concerns a single T cell receptor beta chain. The data stem from a study of cytomegalovirus exposure and HLA in healthy donors. This PCR relied on a set of 60 Vbeta primers and 13 Jbeta primers. Sequencing was performed with immunoSEQ multiplex PCR; in TCRdb, only in-frame clones are kept and a portion is missing. This table has 180,000 or so clones, about 88% appearing once. Germline lookup yields CDR1 ENHRY and CDR2 SYGVKD. This CDR3 has 13 amino acids. V was shortened by 5 bases and J by 5 bases, with 12 bases between the two germline ends. Sequenced sample: PBMCs. This sequence was found in a woman aged 25 to 45 in good health and CMV-seronegative. This chain connects TRBV10-3 to TRBJ2-5, with a weak D call TRBD1 (5 bases). CDR3 residues: CAISQQVGETQYF. The CDR3 bases are TGTGCCATCAGTCAACAGGTGGGGGAGACCCAGTACTTC.